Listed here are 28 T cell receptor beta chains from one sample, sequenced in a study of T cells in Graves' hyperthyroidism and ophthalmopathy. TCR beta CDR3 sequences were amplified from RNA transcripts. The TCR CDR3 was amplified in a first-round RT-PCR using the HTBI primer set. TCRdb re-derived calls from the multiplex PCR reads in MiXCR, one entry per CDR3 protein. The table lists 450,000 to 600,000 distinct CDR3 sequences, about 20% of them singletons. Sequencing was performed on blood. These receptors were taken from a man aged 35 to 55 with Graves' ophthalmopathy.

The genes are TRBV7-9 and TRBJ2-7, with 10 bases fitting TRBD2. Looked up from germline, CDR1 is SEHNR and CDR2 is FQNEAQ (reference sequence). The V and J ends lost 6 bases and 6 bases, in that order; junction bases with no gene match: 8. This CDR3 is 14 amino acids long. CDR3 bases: TGTGCCAGCAGTTCGCTAGCGGGAGTGAGCGAGCAGTACTTC. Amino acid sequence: CASSSLAGVSEQYF.

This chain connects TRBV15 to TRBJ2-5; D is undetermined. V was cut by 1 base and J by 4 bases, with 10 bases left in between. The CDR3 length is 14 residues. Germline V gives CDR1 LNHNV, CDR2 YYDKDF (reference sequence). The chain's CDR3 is CATSRAPVRETQYF. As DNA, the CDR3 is TGTGCCACCAGCAGAGCGCCTGTTCGAGAGACCCAGTACTTC.

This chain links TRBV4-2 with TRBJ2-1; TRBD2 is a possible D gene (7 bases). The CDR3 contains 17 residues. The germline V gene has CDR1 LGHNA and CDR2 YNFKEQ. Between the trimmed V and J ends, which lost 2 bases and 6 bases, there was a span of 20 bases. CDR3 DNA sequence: TGTGCCAGCAGCCAAACCCTGAGGGGGGGGGTTGGCAATGAGCAGTTCTTC. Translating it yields CASSQTLRGGVGNEQFF.

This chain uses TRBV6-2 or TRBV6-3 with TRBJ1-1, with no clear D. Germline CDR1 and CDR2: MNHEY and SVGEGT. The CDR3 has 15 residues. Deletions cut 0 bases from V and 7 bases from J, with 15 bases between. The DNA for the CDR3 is TGTGCCAGCAGTTACTCTACAAGCCCCGACCGTGAAGCTTTCTTT. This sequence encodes CASSYSTSPDREAFF.

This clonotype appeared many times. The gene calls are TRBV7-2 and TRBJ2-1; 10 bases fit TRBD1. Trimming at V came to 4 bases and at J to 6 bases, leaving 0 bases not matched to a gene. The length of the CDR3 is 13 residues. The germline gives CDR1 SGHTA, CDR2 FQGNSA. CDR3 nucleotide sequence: TGTGCCAGCAGCTGGACAGGGGGCAATGAGCAGTTCTTC. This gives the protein CASSWTGGNEQFF.

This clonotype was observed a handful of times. The CDR3 spells CASSDTSGPWFF. CDR3 DNA: TGTGCCAGTAGTGATACTAGCGGGCCTTGGTTCTTC. The chain couples TRBV19 to TRBJ2-1; 9 nucleotides match TRBD2. CDR1 is LNHDA and CDR2 is SQIVND in the germline V gene (reference sequence). This CDR3 spans 12 amino acids. J was trimmed by 15 bases and V by 5 bases; bases with no gene match: 8. The full variable domain, rest sourced from reference TRBV19 and TRBJ2-1, is DGGITQSPKYLFRKEGQNVTLSCEQNLNHDAMYWYRQDPGQGLRLIYYSQIVNDFQKGDIAEGYSVSREKKESFPLTVTSAQKNPTAFYLCASSDTSGPWFFGPGTRLTVL.

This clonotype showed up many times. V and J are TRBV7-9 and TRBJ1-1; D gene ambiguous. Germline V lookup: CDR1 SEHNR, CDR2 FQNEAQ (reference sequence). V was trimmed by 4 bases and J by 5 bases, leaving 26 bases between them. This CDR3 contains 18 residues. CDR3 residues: CASSSSLTIGGRRTEAFF. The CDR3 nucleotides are TGTGCCAGCAGCTCCAGCCTTACAATAGGTGGGAGGCGAACTGAAGCTTTCTTT.

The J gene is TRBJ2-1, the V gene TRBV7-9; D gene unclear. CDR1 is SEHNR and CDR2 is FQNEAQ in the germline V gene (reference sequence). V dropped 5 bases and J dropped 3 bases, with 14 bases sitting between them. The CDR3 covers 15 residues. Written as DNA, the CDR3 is TGTGCCAGCAGCCAGACCGAATCTCGCTACAATGAGCAGTTCTTC. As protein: CASSQTESRYNEQFF.

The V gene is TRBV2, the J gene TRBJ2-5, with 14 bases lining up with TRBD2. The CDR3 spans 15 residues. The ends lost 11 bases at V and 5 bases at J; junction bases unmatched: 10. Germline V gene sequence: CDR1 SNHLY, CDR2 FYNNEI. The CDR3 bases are TGTGCCTCAAGGGGACTAGCGGGGGCGGGGGAGACCCAGTACTTC. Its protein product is CASRGLAGAGETQYF.

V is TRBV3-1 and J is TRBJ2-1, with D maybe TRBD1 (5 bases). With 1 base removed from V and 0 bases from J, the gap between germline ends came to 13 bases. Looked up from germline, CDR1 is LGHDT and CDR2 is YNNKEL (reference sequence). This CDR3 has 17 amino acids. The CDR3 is CASSQAYRGPSYNEQFF. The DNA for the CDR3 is TGTGCCAGCAGCCAAGCCTATAGGGGCCCCTCCTACAATGAGCAGTTCTTC.

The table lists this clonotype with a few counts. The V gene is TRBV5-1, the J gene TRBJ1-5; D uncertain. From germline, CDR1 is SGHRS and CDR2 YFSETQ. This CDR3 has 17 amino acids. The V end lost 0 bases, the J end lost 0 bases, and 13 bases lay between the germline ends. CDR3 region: CASSLAPGSYSNQPQHF. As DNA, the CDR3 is TGCGCCAGCAGCTTGGCTCCCGGGTCGTATAGCAATCAGCCCCAGCATTTT.

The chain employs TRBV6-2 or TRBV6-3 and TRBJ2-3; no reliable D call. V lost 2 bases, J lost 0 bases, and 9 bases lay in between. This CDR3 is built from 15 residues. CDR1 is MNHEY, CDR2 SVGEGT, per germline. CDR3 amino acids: CASSYPLSSTDTQYF. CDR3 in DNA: TGTGCCAGCAGTTACCCTTTAAGTAGCACAGATACGCAGTATTTT.

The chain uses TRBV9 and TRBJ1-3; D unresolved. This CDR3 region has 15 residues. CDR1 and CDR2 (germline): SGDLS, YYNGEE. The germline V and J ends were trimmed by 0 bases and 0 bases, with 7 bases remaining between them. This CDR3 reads CASSVEEASGNTIYF. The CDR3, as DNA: TGTGCCAGCAGCGTAGAAGAGGCCTCTGGAAACACCATATATTTT.

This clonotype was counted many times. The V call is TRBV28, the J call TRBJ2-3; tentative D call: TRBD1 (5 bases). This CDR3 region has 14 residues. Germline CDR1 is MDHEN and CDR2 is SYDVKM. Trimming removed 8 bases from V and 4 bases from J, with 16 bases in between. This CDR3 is CASSGARAADTQYF. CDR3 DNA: TGTGCCAGCTCCGGCGCCAGGGCAGCAGATACGCAGTATTTT.

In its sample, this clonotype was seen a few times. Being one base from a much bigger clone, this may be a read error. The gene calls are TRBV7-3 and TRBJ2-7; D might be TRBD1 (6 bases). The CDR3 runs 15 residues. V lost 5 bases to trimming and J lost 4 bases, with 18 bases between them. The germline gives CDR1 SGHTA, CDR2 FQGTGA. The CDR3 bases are TGTGCCAGCAGCCTAAGCGAGGGCCAGGGGTACGAGCAGTACTTC. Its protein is CASSLSEGQGYEQYF.

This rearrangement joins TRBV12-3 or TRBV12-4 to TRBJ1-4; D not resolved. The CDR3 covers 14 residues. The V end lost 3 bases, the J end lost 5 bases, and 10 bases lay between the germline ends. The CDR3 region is CASSLTPLNEKLFF. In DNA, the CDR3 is TGTGCCAGCAGTTTGACTCCTTTAAATGAAAAACTGTTTTTT.

CDR3 amino acids: CASSPHSANEKLFF. The DNA of the CDR3 is TGTGCCAGCAGTCCCCACTCGGCTAATGAAAAACTGTTTTTT. The rearrangement links TRBV6-1 to TRBJ1-4; the D is unclear. The CDR3 contains 14 residues. The V gene lost 5 bases and the J gene lost 3 bases, with 10 bases spanning the gap. Germline CDR1 is MNHNS and CDR2 is SASEGT.

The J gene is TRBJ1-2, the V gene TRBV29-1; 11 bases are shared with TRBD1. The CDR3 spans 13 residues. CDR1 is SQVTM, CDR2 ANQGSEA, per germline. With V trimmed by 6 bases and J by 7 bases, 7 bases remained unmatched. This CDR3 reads CSVAGQGVGGYTF. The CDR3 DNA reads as TGCAGCGTAGCGGGACAGGGGGTTGGTGGCTACACCTTC.

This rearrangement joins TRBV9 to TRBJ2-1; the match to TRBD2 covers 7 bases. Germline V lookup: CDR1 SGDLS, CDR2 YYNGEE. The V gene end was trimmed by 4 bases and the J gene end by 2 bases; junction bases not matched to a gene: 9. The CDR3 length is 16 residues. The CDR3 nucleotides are TGTGCCAGCAGCAGTCCCGGGACTATACCCTACAATGAGCAGTTCTTC. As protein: CASSSPGTIPYNEQFF.

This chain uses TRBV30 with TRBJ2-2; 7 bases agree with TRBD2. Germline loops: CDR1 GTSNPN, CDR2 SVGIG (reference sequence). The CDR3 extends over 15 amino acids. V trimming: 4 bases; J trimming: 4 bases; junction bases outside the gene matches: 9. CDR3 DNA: TGTGCCTGGATTCAGTCTAGCGGACTCACCGGGGAGCTGTTTTTT. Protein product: CAWIQSSGLTGELFF.

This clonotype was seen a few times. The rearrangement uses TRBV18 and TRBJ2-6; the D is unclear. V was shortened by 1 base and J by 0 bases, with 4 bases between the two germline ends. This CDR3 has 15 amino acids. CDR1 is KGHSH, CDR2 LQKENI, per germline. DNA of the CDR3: TGTGCCAGCTCACCACGGAGCTCTGGGGCCAACGTCCTGACTTTC. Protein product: CASSPRSSGANVLTF. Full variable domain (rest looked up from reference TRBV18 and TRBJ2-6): NAGVMQNPRHLVRRRGQEARLRCSPMKGHSHVYWYRQLPEEGLKFMVYLQKENIIDESGMPKERFSAEFPKEGPSILRIQQVVRGDSAAYFCASSPRSSGANVLTFGAGSRLTVL.

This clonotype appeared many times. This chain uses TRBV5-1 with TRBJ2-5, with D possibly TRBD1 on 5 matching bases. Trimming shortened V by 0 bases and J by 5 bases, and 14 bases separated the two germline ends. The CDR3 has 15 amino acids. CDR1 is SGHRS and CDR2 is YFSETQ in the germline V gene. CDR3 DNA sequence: TGCGCCAGCAGCTTGGCCCGGTCAGGGTACGAGACCCAGTACTTC. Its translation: CASSLARSGYETQYF.

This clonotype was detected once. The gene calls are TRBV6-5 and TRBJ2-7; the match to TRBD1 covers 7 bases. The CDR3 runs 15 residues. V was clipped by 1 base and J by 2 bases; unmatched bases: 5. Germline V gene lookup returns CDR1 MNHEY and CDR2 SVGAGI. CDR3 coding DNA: TGTGCCAGCAGTTACTATGGGGACAGACCCTACGAGCAGTACTTC. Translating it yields CASSYYGDRPYEQYF.

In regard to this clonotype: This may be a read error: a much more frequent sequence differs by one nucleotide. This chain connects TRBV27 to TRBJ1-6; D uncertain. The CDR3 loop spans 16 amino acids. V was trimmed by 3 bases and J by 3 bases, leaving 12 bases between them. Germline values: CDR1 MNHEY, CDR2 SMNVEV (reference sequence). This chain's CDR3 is CASSLYWDSYNSPLHF. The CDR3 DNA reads TGTGCCAGCAGTTTGTATTGGGATAGCTATAATTCACCCCTCCACTTT.

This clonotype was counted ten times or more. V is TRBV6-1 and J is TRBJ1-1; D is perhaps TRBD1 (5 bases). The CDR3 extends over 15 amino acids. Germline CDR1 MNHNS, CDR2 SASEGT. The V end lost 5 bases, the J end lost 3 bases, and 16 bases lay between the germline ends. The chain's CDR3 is CASSRMRGRYTEAFF. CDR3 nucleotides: TGTGCCAGCAGTCGTATGAGGGGAAGATACACTGAAGCTTTCTTT.

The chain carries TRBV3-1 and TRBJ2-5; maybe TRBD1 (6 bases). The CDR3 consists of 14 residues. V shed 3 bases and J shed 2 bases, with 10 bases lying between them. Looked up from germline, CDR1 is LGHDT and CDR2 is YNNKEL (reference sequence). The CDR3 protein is CASSQRTAQETQYF. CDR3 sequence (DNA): TGTGCCAGCAGCCAGAGGACAGCGCAAGAGACCCAGTACTTC.

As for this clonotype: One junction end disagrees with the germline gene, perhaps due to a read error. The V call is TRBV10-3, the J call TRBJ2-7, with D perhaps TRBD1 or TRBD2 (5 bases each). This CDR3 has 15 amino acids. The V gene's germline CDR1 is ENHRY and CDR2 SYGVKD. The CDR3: CASSYLGERGDEQYF. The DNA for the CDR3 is TGTGCCAGCAGTTACCTGGGGGAAAGGGGAGACGAGCAGTACTTC.

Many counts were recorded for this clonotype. The CDR3 loop is CASSPKEGWDYGYTF. Written as DNA, the CDR3 is TGTGCCAGCTCACCTAAGGAGGGTTGGGACTATGGCTACACCTTC. This chain links TRBV18 with TRBJ1-2; D uncertain. V was cut by 3 bases and J by 3 bases, with 14 bases left in between. The CDR3 is 15 residues long. Germline V gene data show CDR1 as KGHSH and CDR2 as LQKENI.